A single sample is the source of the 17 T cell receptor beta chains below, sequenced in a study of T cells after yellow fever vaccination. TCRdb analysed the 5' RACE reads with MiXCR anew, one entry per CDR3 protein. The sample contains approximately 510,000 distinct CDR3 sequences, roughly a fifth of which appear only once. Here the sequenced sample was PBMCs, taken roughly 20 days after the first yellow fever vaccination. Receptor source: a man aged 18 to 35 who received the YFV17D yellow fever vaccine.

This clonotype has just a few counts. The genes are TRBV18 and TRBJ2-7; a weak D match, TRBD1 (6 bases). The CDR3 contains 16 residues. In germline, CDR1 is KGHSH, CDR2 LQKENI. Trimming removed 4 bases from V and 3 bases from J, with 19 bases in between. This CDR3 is CASSRKRAGDFYEQYF. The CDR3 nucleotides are TGTGCCAGCTCACGAAAGAGGGCAGGGGATTTCTACGAGCAGTACTTC.

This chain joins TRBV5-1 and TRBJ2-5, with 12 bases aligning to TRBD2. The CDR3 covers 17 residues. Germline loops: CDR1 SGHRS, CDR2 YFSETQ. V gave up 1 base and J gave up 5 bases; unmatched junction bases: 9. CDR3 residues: CASSLLAGGNPVETQYF. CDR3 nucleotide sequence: TGCGCCAGCAGCTTGCTAGCGGGGGGGAATCCAGTGGAGACCCAGTACTTC.

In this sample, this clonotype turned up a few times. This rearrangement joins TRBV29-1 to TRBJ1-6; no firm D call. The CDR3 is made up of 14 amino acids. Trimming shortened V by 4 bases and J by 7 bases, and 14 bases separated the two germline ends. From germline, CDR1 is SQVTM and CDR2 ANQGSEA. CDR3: CSVVPTQFNSPLHF. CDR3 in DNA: TGCAGCGTTGTCCCGACCCAGTTCAATTCACCCCTCCACTTT.

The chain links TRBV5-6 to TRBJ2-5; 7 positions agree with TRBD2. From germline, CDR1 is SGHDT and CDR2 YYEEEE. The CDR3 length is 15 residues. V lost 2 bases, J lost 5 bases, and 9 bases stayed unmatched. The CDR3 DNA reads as TGTGCCAGCAGCTTCCGGGTTCTCGGGGGGGAGACCCAGTACTTC. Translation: CASSFRVLGGETQYF.

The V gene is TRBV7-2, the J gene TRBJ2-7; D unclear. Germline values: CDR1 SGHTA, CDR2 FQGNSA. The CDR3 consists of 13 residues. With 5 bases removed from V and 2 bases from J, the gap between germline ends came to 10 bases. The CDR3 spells CASSPQDTYEQYV. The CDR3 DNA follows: TGTGCCAGCAGCCCACAAGATACCTACGAGCAGTACGTC.

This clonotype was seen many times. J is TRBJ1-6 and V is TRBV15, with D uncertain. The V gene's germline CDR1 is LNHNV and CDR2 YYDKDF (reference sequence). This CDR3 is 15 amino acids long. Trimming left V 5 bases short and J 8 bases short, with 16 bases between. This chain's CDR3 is CATSSLRGGDSPLHF. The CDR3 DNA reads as TGTGCCACCAGCTCCTTGCGGGGAGGTGATTCACCCCTCCACTTT.

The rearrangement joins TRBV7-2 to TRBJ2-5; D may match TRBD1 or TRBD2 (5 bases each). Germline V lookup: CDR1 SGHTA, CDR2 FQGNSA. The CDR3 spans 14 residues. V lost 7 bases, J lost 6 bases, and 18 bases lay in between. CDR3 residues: CASTQVAGPKTQYF. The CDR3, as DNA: TGTGCCAGCACACAGGTGGCGGGTCCTAAGACCCAGTACTTC. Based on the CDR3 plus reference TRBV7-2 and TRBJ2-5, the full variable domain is GAGVSQSPSNKVTEKGKDVELRCDPISGHTALYWYRQSLGQGLEFLIYFQGNSAPDKSGLPSDRFSAERTGGSVSTLTIQRTQQEDSAVYLCASTQVAGPKTQYFGPGTRLLVL.

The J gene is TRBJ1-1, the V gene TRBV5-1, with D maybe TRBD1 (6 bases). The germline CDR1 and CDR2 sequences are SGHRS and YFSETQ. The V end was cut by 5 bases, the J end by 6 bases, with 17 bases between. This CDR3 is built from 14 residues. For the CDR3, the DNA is TGCGCCAGCAGGTCAAACCTACAGGGAGCTGAAGCTTTCTTT. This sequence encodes CASRSNLQGAEAFF.

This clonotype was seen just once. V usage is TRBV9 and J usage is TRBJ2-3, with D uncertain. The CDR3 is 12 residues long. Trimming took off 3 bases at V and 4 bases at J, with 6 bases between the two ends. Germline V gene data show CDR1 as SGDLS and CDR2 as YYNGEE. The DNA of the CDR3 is TGTGCCAGCAGCGCCCACTCAGATACGCAGTATTTT. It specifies CASSAHSDTQYF.

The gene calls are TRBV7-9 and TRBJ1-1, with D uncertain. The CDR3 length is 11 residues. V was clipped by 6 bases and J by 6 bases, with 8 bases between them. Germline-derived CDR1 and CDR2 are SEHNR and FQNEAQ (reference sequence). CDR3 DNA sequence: TGTGCCAGCAGTCTTGGGTCTGAAGCTTTCTTT. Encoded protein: CASSLGSEAFF.

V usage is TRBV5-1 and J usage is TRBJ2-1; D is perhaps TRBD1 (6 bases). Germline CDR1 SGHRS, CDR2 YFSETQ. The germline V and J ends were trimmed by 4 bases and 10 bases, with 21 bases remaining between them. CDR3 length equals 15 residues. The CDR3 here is CASSLRDTPSFEQFF. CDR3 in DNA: TGCGCCAGCAGCCTCCGGGACACCCCCTCGTTCGAGCAGTTCTTC. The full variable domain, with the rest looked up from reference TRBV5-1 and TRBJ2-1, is KAGVTQTPRYLIKTRGQQVTLSCSPISGHRSVSWYQQTPGQGLQFLFEYFSETQRNKGNFPGRFSGRQFSNSRSEMNVSTLELGDSALYLCASSLRDTPSFEQFFGPGTRLTVL.

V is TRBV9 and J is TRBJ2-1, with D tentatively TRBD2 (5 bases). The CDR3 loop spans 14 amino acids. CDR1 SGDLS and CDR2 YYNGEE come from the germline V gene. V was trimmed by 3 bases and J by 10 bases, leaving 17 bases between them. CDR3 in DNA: TGTGCCAGCAGCGCACCGGCGGGCTACGGCGAGCAGTTCTTC. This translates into CASSAPAGYGEQFF.

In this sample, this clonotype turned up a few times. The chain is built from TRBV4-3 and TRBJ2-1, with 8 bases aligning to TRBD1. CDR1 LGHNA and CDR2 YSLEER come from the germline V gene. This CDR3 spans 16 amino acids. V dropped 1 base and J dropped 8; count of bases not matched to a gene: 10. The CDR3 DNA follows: TGCGCCAGCAGCCAAGGGCAGGGGGCTGGTCAGTATGAGCAGTTCTTC. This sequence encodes CASSQGQGAGQYEQFF.

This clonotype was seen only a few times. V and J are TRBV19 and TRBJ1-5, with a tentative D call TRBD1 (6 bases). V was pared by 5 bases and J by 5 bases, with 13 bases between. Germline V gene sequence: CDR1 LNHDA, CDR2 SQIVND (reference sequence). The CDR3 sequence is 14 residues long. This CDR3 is CASSSDSAYQPQHF. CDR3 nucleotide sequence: TGTGCCAGTAGTTCGGACAGTGCCTATCAGCCCCAGCATTTT.

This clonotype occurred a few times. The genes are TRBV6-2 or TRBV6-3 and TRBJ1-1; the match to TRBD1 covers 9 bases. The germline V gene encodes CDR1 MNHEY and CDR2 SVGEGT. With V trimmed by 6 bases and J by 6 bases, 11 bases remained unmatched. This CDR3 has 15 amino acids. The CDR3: CASSPTTGGFAEAFF. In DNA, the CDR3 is TGTGCCAGCAGCCCAACGACAGGGGGATTCGCTGAAGCTTTCTTT.

The CDR3 DNA reads as TGTGCCAGCTCACCGAGACAGGGAGGACATTCTGGGGCCAACGTCCTGACTTTC. Encoded protein: CASSPRQGGHSGANVLTF. V usage is TRBV18 and J usage is TRBJ2-6, with D possibly matching TRBD1 (7 bases). The V gene's germline CDR1 is KGHSH and CDR2 LQKENI. Between the trimmed V and J ends, which lost 3 bases and 1 base, there was a span of 16 bases. CDR3 length: 18 residues. The full variable domain, rest sourced from reference TRBV18 and TRBJ2-6, is NAGVMQNPRHLVRRRGQEARLRCSPMKGHSHVYWYRQLPEEGLKFMVYLQKENIIDESGMPKERFSAEFPKEGPSILRIQQVVRGDSAAYFCASSPRQGGHSGANVLTFGAGSRLTVL.

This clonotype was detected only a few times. The CDR3 spells CASSLSSGRNTEAFF. The CDR3 DNA reads as TGTGCCAGCAGCCTAAGCTCTGGCAGAAACACTGAAGCTTTCTTT. The chain couples TRBV7-3 to TRBJ1-1, with D uncertain. Germline lookup yields CDR1 SGHTA and CDR2 FQGTGA. V was cut by 5 bases and J by 2 bases, with 15 bases left in between. The CDR3 covers 15 residues.